The T cell receptor (beta chain) described here comes from a study of radiotherapy plus CTLA-4 blockade in lung cancer. Background on the study: Objective response was observed in roughly 17% of patients, and disease control in roughly 31%. Study-wide results and caveats: Early clonal dynamics of blood T cells, together with interferon-beta, were reported as the best response predictor. Expansion in blood of tumor-derived TCR clones was seen after radiotherapy plus ipilimumab.

Focal radiation plus CTLA-4 blockade with ipilimumab was administered to patients who had chemo-refractory metastatic non-small-cell lung cancer. Concerning this clone itself: Its antigen is unknown.

TCRdb's copy holds only in-frame clones and misses some; the assay was immunoSEQ multiplex PCR. This sample carries around 72,000 clones, over 65% of them seen once, and the ten largest clones take under 9%. Germline V gene lookup returns CDR1 SGHVS and CDR2 FNYEAQ. The CDR3 is 18 amino acids. V was clipped by 5 bases and J by 2 bases, with 19 bases between them. The rearrangement joins TRBV7-6 to TRBJ2-6, with D possibly TRBD2 on 5 matching bases. The sequence derives from a human donor with non-small cell lung cancer who had a complete response to radiotherapy plus ipilimumab. Sequenced here: peripheral blood, sampled from a patient treated with radiotherapy plus ipilimumab. CDR3 nucleotides: TGTGCCAGCAGCGTCGAGGGCCTCTTTGGGACTGGGGCCAACGTCCTGACTTTC. Protein product: CASSVEGLFGTGANVLTF.